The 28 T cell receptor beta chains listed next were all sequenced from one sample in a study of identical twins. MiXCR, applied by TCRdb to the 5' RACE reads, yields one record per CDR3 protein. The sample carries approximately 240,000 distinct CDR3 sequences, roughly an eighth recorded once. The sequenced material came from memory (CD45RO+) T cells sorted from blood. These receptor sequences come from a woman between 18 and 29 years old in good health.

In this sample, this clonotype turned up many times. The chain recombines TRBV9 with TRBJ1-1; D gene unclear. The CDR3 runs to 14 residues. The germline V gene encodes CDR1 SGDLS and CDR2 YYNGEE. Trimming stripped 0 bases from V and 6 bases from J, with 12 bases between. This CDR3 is CASSVVGSGAEAFF. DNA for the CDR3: TGTGCCAGCAGCGTAGTCGGGAGCGGGGCTGAAGCTTTCTTT.

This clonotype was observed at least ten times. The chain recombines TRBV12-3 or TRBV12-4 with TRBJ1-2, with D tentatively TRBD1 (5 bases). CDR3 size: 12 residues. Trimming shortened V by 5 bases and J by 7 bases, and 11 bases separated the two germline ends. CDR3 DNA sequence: TGTGCCAGCAGTACAGGTGGTGGTGGCTACACCTTC. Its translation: CASSTGGGGYTF.

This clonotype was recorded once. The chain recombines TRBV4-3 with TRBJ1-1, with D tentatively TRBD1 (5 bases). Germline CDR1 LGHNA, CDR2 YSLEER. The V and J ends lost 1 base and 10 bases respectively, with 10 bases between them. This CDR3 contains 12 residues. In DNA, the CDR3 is TGCGCCAGCAGCCAAGTAAAGGGACCAGCTTTCTTT. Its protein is CASSQVKGPAFF.

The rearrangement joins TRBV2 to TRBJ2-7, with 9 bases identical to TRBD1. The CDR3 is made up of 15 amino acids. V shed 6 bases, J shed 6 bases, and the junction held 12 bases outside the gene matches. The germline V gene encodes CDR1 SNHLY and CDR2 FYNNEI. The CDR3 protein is CASRGGTGLTREQYF. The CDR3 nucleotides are TGTGCCAGCAGAGGTGGGACAGGGCTAACTCGCGAGCAGTACTTC.

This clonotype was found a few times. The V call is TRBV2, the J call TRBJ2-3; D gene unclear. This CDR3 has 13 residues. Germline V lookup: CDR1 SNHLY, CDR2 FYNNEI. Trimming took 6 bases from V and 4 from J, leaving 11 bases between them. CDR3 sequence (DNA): TGTGCCAGCAGGGCGACTCGCTCAGATACGCAGTATTTT. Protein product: CASRATRSDTQYF.

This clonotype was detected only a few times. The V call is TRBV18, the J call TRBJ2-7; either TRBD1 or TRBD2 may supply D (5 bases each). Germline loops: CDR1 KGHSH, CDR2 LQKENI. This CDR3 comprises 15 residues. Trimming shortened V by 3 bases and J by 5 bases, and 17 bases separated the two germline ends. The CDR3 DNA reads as TGTGCCAGCTCACCTAACGAGGGGCGCATGAACGAGCAGTACTTC. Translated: CASSPNEGRMNEQYF.

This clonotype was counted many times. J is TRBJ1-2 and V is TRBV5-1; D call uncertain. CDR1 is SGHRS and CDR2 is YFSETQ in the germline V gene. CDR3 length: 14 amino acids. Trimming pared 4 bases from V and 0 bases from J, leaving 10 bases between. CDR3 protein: CASSRVGSNYGYTF. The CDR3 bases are TGCGCCAGCAGCAGGGTCGGATCTAACTATGGCTACACCTTC.

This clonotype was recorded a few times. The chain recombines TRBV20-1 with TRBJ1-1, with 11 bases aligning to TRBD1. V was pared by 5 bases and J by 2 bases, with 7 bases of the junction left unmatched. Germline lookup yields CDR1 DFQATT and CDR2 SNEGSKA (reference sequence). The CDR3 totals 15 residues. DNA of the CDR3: TGCAGTGCTCTCTCCGGGACAGGGGGAAACACTGAAGCTTTCTTT. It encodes CSALSGTGGNTEAFF.

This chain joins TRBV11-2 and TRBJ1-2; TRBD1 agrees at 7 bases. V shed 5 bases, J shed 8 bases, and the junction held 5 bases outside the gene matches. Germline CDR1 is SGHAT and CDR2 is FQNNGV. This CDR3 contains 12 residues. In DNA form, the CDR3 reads TGTGCCAGCAGCGTTACAGGGGACGGCTACACCTTC. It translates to CASSVTGDGYTF.

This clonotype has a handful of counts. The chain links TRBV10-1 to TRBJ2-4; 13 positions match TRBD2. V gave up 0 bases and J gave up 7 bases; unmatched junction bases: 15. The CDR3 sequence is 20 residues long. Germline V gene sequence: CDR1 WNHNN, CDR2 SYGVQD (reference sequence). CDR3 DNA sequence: TGCGCCAGCAGTGAGTCCCCCCCGGGACTAGCGGGGACAGGTTTGAACATTCAGTACTTC. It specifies CASSESPPGLAGTGLNIQYF.

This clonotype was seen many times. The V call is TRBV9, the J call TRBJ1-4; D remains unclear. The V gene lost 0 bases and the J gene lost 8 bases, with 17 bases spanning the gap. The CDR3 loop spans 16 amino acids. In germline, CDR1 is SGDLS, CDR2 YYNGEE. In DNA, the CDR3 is TGTGCCAGCAGCGTAGCGCCCGGCGTAAAAGTCGAAAAACTGTTTTTT. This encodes CASSVAPGVKVEKLFF.

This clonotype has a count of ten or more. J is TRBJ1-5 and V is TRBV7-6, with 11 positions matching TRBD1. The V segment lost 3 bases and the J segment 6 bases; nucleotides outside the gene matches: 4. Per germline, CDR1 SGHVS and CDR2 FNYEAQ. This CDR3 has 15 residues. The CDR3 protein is CASSFGGQGVQPQHF. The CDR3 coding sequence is TGTGCCAGCAGCTTTGGGGGACAGGGGGTTCAGCCCCAGCATTTT.

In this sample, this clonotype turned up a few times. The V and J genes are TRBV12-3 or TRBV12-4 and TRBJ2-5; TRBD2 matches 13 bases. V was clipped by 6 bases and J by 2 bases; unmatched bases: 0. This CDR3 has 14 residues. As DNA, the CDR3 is TGTGCCAGCAGACTAGCGGGGGGGCAAGAGACCCAGTACTTC. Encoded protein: CASRLAGGQETQYF.

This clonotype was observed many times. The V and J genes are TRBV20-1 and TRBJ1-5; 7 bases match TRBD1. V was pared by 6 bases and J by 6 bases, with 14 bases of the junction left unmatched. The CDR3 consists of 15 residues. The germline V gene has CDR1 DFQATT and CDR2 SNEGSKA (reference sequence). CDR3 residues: CSANEQGREIQPQHF. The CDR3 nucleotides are TGCAGTGCCAACGAACAGGGGAGGGAAATTCAGCCCCAGCATTTT.

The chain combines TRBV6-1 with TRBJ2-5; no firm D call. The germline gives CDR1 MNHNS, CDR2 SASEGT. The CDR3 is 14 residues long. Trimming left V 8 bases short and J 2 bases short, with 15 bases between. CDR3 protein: CASHLRASQETQYF. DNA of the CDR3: TGTGCCAGCCATCTTCGCGCGAGTCAAGAGACCCAGTACTTC.

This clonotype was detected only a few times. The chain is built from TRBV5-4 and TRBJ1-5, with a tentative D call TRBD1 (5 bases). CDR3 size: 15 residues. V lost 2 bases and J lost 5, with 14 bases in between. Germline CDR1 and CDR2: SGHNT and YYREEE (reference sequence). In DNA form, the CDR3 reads TGTGCCAGCAGCTTATGGGGGGTGGGTCATCAGCCCCAGCATTTT. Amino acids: CASSLWGVGHQPQHF.

The CDR3 sequence is CASSLTSTDEQYF. CDR3 bases: TGTGCCAGCAGCTTAACGTCGACAGACGAGCAGTACTTC. The chain recombines TRBV7-3 with TRBJ2-7; perhaps TRBD1 as D (5 bases). Per germline, CDR1 SGHTA and CDR2 FQGTGA. Trimming stripped 0 bases from V and 5 bases from J, with 8 bases between. The CDR3 is 13 residues long. Full variable domain (outside the CDR3, taken from reference TRBV7-3 and TRBJ2-7): GAGVSQTPSNKVTEKGKYVELRCDPISGHTALYWYRQSLGQGPEFLIYFQGTGAADDSGLPNDRFFAVRPEGSVSTLKIQRTERGDSAVYLCASSLTSTDEQYFGPGTRLTVT.

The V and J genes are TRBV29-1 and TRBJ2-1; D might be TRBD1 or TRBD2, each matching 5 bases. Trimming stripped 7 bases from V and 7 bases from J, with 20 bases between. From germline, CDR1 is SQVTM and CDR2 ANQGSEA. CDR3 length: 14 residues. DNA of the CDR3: TGCAGCGCCTCGGGGCAGGAGAAATTAAATGAGCAGTTCTTC. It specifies CSASGQEKLNEQFF.

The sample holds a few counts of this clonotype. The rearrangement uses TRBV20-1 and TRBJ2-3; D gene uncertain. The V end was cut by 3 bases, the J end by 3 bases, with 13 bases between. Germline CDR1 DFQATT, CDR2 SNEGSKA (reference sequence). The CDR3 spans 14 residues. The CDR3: CSASPPESTDTQYF. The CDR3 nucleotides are TGCAGTGCTAGTCCGCCCGAAAGTACAGATACGCAGTATTTT.

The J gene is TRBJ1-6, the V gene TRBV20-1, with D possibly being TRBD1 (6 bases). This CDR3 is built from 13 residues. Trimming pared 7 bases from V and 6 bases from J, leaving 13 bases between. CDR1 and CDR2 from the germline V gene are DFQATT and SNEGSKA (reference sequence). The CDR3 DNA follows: TGCAGTGGGCAGGGGCCCTTTAATTCACCCCTCCACTTT. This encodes CSGQGPFNSPLHF.

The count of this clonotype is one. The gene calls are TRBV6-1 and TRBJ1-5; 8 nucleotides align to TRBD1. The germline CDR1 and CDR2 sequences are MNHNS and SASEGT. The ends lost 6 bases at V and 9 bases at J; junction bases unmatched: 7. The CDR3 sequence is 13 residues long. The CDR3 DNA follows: TGTGCCAGCAGACCCCAGGGACAGGCGCCCCAGCATTTT. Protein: CASRPQGQAPQHF.

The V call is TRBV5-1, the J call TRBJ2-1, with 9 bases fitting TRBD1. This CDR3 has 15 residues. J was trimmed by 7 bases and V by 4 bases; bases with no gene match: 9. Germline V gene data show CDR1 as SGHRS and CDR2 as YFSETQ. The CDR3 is CASSPDRGTGNEQFF. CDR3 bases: TGCGCCAGCAGCCCCGACAGGGGGACGGGAAATGAGCAGTTCTTC.

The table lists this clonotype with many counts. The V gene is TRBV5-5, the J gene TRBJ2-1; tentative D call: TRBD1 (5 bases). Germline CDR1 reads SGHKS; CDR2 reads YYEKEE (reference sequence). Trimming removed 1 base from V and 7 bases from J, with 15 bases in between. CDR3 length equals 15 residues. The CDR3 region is CASSLRTLTGNEQFF. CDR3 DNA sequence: TGTGCCAGCAGCTTGCGGACACTAACTGGGAATGAGCAGTTCTTC.

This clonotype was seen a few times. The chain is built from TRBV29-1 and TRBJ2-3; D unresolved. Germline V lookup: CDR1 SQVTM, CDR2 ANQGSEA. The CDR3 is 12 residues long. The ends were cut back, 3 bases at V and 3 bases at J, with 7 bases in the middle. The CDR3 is CSVDRRTDTQYF. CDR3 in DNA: TGCAGCGTTGATAGGCGGACAGATACGCAGTATTTT.

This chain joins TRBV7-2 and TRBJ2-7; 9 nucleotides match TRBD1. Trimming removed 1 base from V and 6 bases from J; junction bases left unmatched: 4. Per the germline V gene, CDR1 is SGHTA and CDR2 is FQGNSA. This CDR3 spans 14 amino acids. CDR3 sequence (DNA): TGTGCCAGCAGCTTAGGACAGGGGGTACGCGAGCAGTACTTC. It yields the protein CASSLGQGVREQYF.

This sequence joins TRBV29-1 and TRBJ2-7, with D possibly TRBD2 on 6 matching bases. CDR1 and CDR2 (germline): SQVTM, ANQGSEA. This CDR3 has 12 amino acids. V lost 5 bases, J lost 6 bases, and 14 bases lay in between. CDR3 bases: TGCAGCGTTTGGTCCGGTAGCGGCGAGCAGTACTTC. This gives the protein CSVWSGSGEQYF.

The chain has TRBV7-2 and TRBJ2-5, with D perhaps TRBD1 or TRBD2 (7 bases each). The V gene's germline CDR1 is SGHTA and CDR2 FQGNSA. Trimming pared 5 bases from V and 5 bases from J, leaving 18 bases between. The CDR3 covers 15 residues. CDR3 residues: CASSPQGGDGETQYF. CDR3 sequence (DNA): TGTGCCAGCAGCCCTCAGGGGGGGGACGGGGAGACCCAGTACTTC.

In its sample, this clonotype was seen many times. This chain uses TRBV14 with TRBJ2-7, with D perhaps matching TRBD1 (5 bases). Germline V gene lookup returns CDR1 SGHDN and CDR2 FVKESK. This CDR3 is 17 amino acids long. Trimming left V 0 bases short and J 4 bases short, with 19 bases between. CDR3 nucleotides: TGTGCCAGCAGCCAAGATCTATCCCCAGGGTTCACATACGAGCAGTACTTC. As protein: CASSQDLSPGFTYEQYF.